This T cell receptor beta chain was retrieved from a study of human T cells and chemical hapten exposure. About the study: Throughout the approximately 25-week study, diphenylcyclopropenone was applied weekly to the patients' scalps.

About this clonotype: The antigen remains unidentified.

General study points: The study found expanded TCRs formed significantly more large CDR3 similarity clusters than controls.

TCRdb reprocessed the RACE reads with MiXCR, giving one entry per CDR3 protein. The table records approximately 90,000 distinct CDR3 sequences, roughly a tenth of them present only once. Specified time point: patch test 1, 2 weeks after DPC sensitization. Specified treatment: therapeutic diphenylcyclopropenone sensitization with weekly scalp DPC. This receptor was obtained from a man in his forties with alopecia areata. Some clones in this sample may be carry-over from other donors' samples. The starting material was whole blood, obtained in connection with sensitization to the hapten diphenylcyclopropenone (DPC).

The CDR3 spells CASSNSGQSYEQYF. CDR3 DNA: TGCGCCAGCAGCAATTCGGGACAATCCTACGAGCAGTACTTC. The chain joins TRBV5-1 to TRBJ2-7; weak D call: TRBD1 (6 bases). The CDR3 runs 14 residues. The V and J ends lost 4 bases and 1 base respectively, with 12 bases between them. Germline assignment: CDR1 SGHRS and CDR2 YFSETQ.